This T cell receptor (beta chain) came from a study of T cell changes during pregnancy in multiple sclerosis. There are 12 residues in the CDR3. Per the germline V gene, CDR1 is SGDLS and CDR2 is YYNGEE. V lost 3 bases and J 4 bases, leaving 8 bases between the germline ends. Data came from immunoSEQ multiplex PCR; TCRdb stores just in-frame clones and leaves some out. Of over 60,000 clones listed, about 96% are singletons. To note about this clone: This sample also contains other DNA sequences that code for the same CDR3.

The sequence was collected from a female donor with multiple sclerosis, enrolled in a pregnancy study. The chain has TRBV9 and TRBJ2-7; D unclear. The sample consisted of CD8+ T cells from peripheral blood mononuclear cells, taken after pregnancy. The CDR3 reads CASSGSGYEQYF. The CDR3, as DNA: TGTGCCAGCAGCGGGAGTGGGTACGAGCAGTACTTC.